These 18 T cell receptor beta chains were all obtained from the same sample, sequenced in a study of blood T cell repertoires in COVID-19. Sequencing used immunoSEQ multiplex PCR; TCRdb keeps in-frame clones, though not all of them. The table includes over 100,000 clones, approximately 83% detected once. The specimen was peripheral blood. The receptors originated from a woman aged 70-85 years with acute or convalescent COVID-19.

DNA for the CDR3: TGTGCCAGCAGTTTAAGTTCCGACTTCTACGAGCAGTACTTC. The encoded protein is CASSLSSDFYEQYF. This sequence joins TRBV28 and TRBJ2-7; no reliable D call. V was clipped by 2 bases and J by 3 bases, with 11 bases between them. The CDR3 totals 14 residues. Germline CDR1 MDHEN, CDR2 SYDVKM.

This clone has just a few counts. The genes are TRBV5-1 and TRBJ2-1; 11 bases are shared with TRBD2. Germline values: CDR1 SGHRS, CDR2 YFSETQ. The V gene end was trimmed by 4 bases and the J gene end by 2 bases; junction bases not matched to a gene: 5. The CDR3 is 16 amino acids. In DNA, the CDR3 is TGCGCCAGCAGCCTCCTTAGCGGGGGGGCCTACAATGAGCAGTTCTTC. This codes for CASSLLSGGAYNEQFF.

The chain couples TRBV6-5 to TRBJ2-7; D is ambiguous. The CDR3 contains 15 residues. The germline V gene has CDR1 MNHEY and CDR2 SVGAGI. V lost 0 bases and J 0 bases, leaving 9 bases between the germline ends. CDR3 sequence: CASSYSHFSSYEQYF. CDR3 nucleotide sequence: TGTGCCAGCAGTTACTCTCACTTCTCCTCCTACGAGCAGTACTTC.

The chain has TRBV2 and TRBJ1-1, with D possibly matching TRBD1 (6 bases). Looked up from germline, CDR1 is SNHLY and CDR2 is FYNNEI. The CDR3 contains 15 residues. Trimming shortened V by 4 bases and J by 2 bases, and 14 bases separated the two germline ends. The CDR3 is CASSGLQGLNTEAFF. The CDR3 DNA is TGTGCCAGCAGTGGACTTCAGGGGCTAAACACTGAAGCTTTCTTT. Full variable domain (missing parts from reference TRBV2 and TRBJ1-1): EPEVTQTPSHQVTQMGQEVILRCVPISNHLYFYWYRQILGQKVEFLVSFYNNEISEKSEIFDDQFSVERPDGSNFTLKIRSTKLEDSAMYFCASSGLQGLNTEAFFGQGTRLTVV.

The chain carries TRBV2 and TRBJ1-3, with a possible D match to TRBD1 (6 bases). Trimming removed 2 bases from V and 5 bases from J, with 19 bases in between. The length of the CDR3 is 17 residues. Germline-derived CDR1 and CDR2 are SNHLY and FYNNEI. CDR3: CASSERASGGERNTIYF. The DNA of the CDR3 is TGTGCCAGCAGTGAAAGAGCTTCTGGGGGCGAGAGAAACACCATATATTTT.

The chain joins TRBV6-5 to TRBJ1-1, with D tentatively TRBD1 (5 bases). In germline, CDR1 is MNHEY, CDR2 SVGAGI. This CDR3 is built from 13 residues. The V end lost 6 bases, the J end lost 5 bases, and 13 bases lay between the germline ends. This chain's CDR3 is CASRIPGGTEAFF. The CDR3 DNA follows: TGTGCCAGCAGGATTCCTGGGGGGACTGAAGCTTTCTTT.

The chain couples TRBV20-1 to TRBJ2-4; D is ambiguous. Deletions cut 3 bases from V and 5 bases from J, with 8 bases between. CDR1 and CDR2 from the germline V gene are DFQATT and SNEGSKA (reference sequence). This CDR3 spans 12 amino acids. Here the CDR3 reads CSASQTENIQYF. The CDR3 nucleotides read TGCAGTGCTAGTCAAACAGAAAACATTCAGTACTTC.

The chain joins TRBV5-4 to TRBJ2-1; D gene unclear. This CDR3 is built from 11 residues. Germline values: CDR1 SGHNT, CDR2 YYREEE (reference sequence). V was cut by 2 bases and J by 7 bases, with 4 bases left in between. CDR3 loop: CASSFNNEQFF. The CDR3 DNA is TGTGCCAGCAGCTTCAATAATGAGCAGTTCTTC.

The J gene is TRBJ1-1, the V gene TRBV11-3, with a weak D call TRBD1 (6 bases). The V end lost 5 bases, the J end lost 8 bases, and 21 bases lay between the germline ends. The CDR3 spans 15 residues. The germline CDR1 and CDR2 sequences are SGHNT and YENEEA. The CDR3 protein is CASSPSPSGAPEAFF. The CDR3 DNA reads TGTGCCAGCAGCCCCTCTCCATCAGGGGCGCCGGAAGCTTTCTTT.

V gene TRBV5-1 combines with J gene TRBJ2-1; 12 bases are a match to TRBD2. There are 16 residues in the CDR3. Germline assignment: CDR1 SGHRS and CDR2 YFSETQ. J was trimmed by 6 bases and V by 2 bases; bases with no gene match: 6. The CDR3 DNA is TGCGCCAGCAGCTTATCTAGCGGGAGGGCCGGCAATGAGCAGTTCTTC. It translates to CASSLSSGRAGNEQFF.

This CDR3 reads CASSSGSKETQYF. CDR3 nucleotides: TGTGCCAGCAGCTCCGGGTCTAAGGAGACCCAGTACTTC. This chain links TRBV11-2 with TRBJ2-5; D remains unclear. The germline V gene encodes CDR1 SGHAT and CDR2 FQNNGV. V dropped 4 bases and J dropped 5 bases, with 11 bases sitting between them. The CDR3 has 13 residues.

J is TRBJ2-1 and V is TRBV5-5; 8 bases fit TRBD2. Germline loops: CDR1 SGHKS, CDR2 YYEKEE (reference sequence). Losses at the gene ends were 3 bases for V and 1 base for J; bases not matched to a gene: 9. The CDR3 sequence is 17 residues long. The CDR3 region has the DNA TGTGCCAGCAGCTCCTCGTTAGCGGGGATTTCCTACAATGAGCAGTTCTTC. Translated: CASSSSLAGISYNEQFF.

V usage is TRBV5-1 and J usage is TRBJ1-3, with D tentatively TRBD1 (5 bases). The germline CDR1 and CDR2 sequences are SGHRS and YFSETQ. V was shortened by 0 bases and J by 1 base, with 11 bases between the two germline ends. This CDR3 region has 16 residues. The chain's CDR3 is CASSLGAGRSGNTIYF. The CDR3 DNA reads as TGCGCCAGCAGCTTGGGCGCAGGGCGTTCTGGAAACACCATATATTTT.

This clone has a handful of counts. The chain joins TRBV5-4 to TRBJ2-1, with D possibly being TRBD2 (5 bases). The V gene's germline CDR1 is SGHNT and CDR2 YYREEE (reference sequence). V was pared by 4 bases and J by 4 bases, with 15 bases between. There are 15 residues in the CDR3. The CDR3 reads CASSPGRSGYNEQFF. CDR3 in DNA: TGTGCCAGCAGCCCGGGCAGGAGCGGATACAATGAGCAGTTCTTC.

This sequence joins TRBV4-2 and TRBJ1-1, with 8 bases lining up with TRBD1. Trimming cost V 1 base and J 4 bases; bases outside gene matches: 5. The CDR3 spans 15 residues. Germline assignment: CDR1 LGHNA and CDR2 YNFKEQ. CDR3 DNA: TGTGCCAGCAGCCAAGTTGGACAGGGAAGCACTGAAGCTTTCTTT. Its protein is CASSQVGQGSTEAFF.

The CDR3 region is CASSSTGPYGYTF. The DNA for the CDR3 is TGTGCCAGCAGTTCGACAGGGCCCTATGGCTACACCTTC. This rearrangement joins TRBV6-6 to TRBJ1-2, with 7 nucleotides matching TRBD1. Germline V lookup: CDR1 MNHNY, CDR2 SVGAGI (reference sequence). The CDR3 length is 13 residues. Trimming took 4 bases from V and 4 from J; bases not matched to a gene: 3.

The V and J genes are TRBV11-1 and TRBJ2-1; no clear D gene. The germline V gene has CDR1 SGHAT and CDR2 FQDESV (reference sequence). Trimming left V 3 bases short and J 7 bases short, with 7 bases between. The length of the CDR3 is 12 residues. The CDR3 loop reads CASSLNGNEQFF. The CDR3 nucleotides are TGTGCCAGCAGCTTGAACGGGAATGAGCAGTTCTTC.

The CDR3 DNA reads TGTGCCAGCAGCTTTCCGAGGACAGGGGAGGACTCACCCCTCCACTTT. This sequence encodes CASSFPRTGEDSPLHF. J is TRBJ1-6 and V is TRBV5-8; TRBD1 aligns across 9 bases. Germline loops: CDR1 SGHTS, CDR2 YDEGEE. The CDR3 runs to 16 residues. The V segment lost 2 bases and the J segment 10 bases; nucleotides outside the gene matches: 10.